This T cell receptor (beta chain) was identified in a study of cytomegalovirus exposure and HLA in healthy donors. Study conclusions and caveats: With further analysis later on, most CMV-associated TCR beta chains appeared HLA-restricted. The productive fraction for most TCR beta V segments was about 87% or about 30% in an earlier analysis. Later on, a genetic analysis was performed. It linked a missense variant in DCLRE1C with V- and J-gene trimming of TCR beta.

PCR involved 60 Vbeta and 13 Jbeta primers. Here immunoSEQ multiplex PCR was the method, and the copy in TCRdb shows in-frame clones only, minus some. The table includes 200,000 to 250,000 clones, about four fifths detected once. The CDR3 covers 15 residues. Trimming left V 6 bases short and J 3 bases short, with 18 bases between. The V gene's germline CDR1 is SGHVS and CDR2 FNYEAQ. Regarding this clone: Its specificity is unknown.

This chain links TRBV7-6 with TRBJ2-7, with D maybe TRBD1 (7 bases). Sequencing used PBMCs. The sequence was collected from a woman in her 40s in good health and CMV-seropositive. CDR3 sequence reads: CASSPRGARDYEQYF. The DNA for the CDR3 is TGTGCCAGCAGTCCCAGGGGGGCCCGAGACTACGAGCAGTACTTC.